This TCR beta chain is from a study of early T cells in non-severe SARS-CoV-2 infection. Across the whole study: Chains stayed unpaired after sequencing of bulk RNA from unsorted whole blood.

About this clonotype itself: What it binds is not known.

Whole-study findings and limits: Matching with VDJdb favored anti-spike CD8 responses (missing private and CD4 specificities).

The germline V and J ends were trimmed by 5 bases and 0 bases, with 15 bases remaining between them. The CDR3 sequence is 16 residues long. Germline values: CDR1 SEHNR, CDR2 FQNEAQ (reference sequence). Unique molecular identifiers were added to individual cDNA molecules. Each CDR3 protein gets one entry after TCRdb re-called the 5' RACE reads with MiXCR. The top ten hold 5.5% to 6% of the sample, which has under 40,000 distinct CDR3 sequences, about 6.2% seen once. This sequence joins TRBV7-9 and TRBJ2-3, with D possibly called TRBD1 or TRBD2 (5 bases each). The source of this sequence is an adult who was a healthcare worker with PCR-confirmed SARS-CoV-2 infection or an uninfected control (not recorded which). The sequenced sample was whole blood. CDR3 coding DNA: TGTGCCAGCAGCCCAGGGACGTTTTCTAGCACAGATACGCAGTATTTT. It specifies CASSPGTFSSTDTQYF. Complete variable domain (other parts from reference TRBV7-9 and TRBJ2-3): DTGVSQNPRHKITKRGQNVTFRCDPISEHNRLYWYRQTLGQGPEFLTYFQNEAQLEKSRLLSDRFSAERPKGSFSTLEIQRTEQGDSAMYLCASSPGTFSSTDTQYFGPGTRLTVL.